This TCR beta chain was sequenced in a study of T-cell reconstitution after alpha-beta-depleted transplantation in children. A TCRbeta library incorporating unique molecular identifiers was prepared. TCRdb independently ran MiXCR on the PCR reads; one entry per CDR3 protein. There are some 460,000 distinct CDR3 sequences in the sample; roughly 15% occur only once, and roughly 29% lies in the top ten. CDR1 SGHKS and CDR2 YYEKEE come from the germline V gene (reference sequence). Trimming took 2 bases from V and 4 from J; bases not matched to a gene: 6. The CDR3 has 15 amino acids. The TCR sequence derives from a boy less than two years old who had a stem cell transplant for Wiskott-Aldrich syndrome, so the T cells may come from the graft donor. This chain connects TRBV5-5 to TRBJ2-5, with 9 nucleotides matching TRBD1. Specimen: PBMCs, mostly from graft donor cells, collected 360 days after TCRalphabeta/CD19-depleted stem cell transplant. CDR3 region: CASSFGDREVETQYF. The CDR3 nucleotides read TGTGCCAGCAGCTTTGGGGACAGGGAGGTAGAGACCCAGTACTTC.